The T cell receptor (beta chain) under discussion was sequenced for a study of a mutant IDH1 vaccine in newly diagnosed glioma. Study at large: Prior therapy was radiotherapy, temozolomide, or both; most received both. V12 came at week 35, V13 at week 47.

This clone has more than one count but fewer than ten. Its specificity is unknown. The table came from immunoSEQ multiplex PCR; TCRdb's copy has only in-frame clones and leaves some out. The sample carries 50,000 to 70,000 clones, 85% to 90% recorded once. The CDR3 runs 16 residues. With V trimmed by 1 base and J by 0 bases, 5 bases remained unmatched. Germline V gene lookup returns CDR1 MGHRA and CDR2 YSYEKL. General study points: Vaccination elicited immune responses in around 93% of patients.

The time point was: week 35, safety follow-up. The study gave 300 ug of mutant IDH1 20-mer peptide per vaccine dose, with topical imiquimod. The receptor was derived from a man aged 40-55 years with glioma. The material sequenced was PBMCs, taken from a glioma patient whose treatment included an IDH1 peptide vaccine. This chain links TRBV4-1 with TRBJ2-7, with 8 bases fitting TRBD1. CDR3 sequence (DNA): TGCGCCAGCAGCCAAGCCAAGGACAGGGCCTCCTACGAGCAGTACTTC. The encoded protein is CASSQAKDRASYEQYF.